Given below is one T cell receptor beta chain in context. Measured with immunoSEQ multiplex PCR; TCRdb has only the in-frame clones, and not every one. The data show more than 350,000 clones, approximately 88% seen once. This sample stems from a study of blood T cell repertoires in COVID-19. Study-wide context: In each case, the material was cDNA or gDNA derived from T cells, B-cell-depleted T cells, or PBMCs.

Germline loops: CDR1 LGHNA, CDR2 YSLEER. The CDR3 is made up of 16 amino acids. Between the trimmed V and J ends, which lost 0 bases and 6 bases, there was a span of 14 bases. The rearrangement joins TRBV4-3 to TRBJ2-2, with D perhaps TRBD2 (5 bases). This clonotype originated in a woman aged 25 to 39 with COVID-19, enrolled during active disease. The sample was peripheral blood. In nucleotides, the CDR3 is TGCGCCAGCAGCCAAGAAGGGCGGGTTCAACCCGGGGAGCTGTTTTTT. Translation gives CASSQEGRVQPGELFF.